This record looks at one T cell receptor (beta chain) sequence and its context. What it binds is unknown. This specimen belongs to a study of OX40 agonist ivuxolimab in advanced cancers. Study-wide results and caveats: Those patients achieving a partial response at 0.1-3.0 mg/kg showed among the lowest clonal expansion. Average numbers of expanded clones were greater in CD8+ T cells than in CD4+. Dose levels from 0.1 to 3.0 mg/kg saw CD4+ and CD8+ blood T cells expand clonally by week 6.

This CDR3 spans 16 amino acids. The trim removed 8 bases at V and 10 bases at J, leaving 15 bases unmatched. CDR1 and CDR2 from the germline V gene are MDHEN and SYDVKM. Sequenced by immunoSEQ multiplex PCR; TCRdb stores in-frame clones only, minus some. The table has more than 65,000 clones, about 85% seen once; the top ten hold 17%. Baseline was the first blood sampling point, followed by cycle 4 day 1 and cycle 7 day 1. The receptor was derived from an adult with an advanced solid tumor such as melanoma, head and neck, liver or kidney cancer. The V and J genes are TRBV28 and TRBJ1-6; 9 bases are shared with TRBD1. The source material was CD4+ or CD8+ T cells sorted from blood, sampled in a trial of the OX40 agonist ivuxolimab. CDR3 protein: CASGPLSGTGNSPLHF. The CDR3 coding sequence is TGTGCCAGCGGCCCCCTGAGCGGGACAGGGAACTCACCCCTCCACTTT.